Shown below are 7 T cell receptor beta chains from a single sample sequenced in a study of blood T cell repertoires in COVID-19. The data were produced by immunoSEQ multiplex PCR, yet TCRdb's version contains in-frame clones alone and is incomplete. The table includes 380,000 or so clones, approximately 77% detected once. Sequencing was carried out using peripheral blood. Receptors originate from a human donor with acute or convalescent COVID-19. The donor label of this sample is uncertain.

There are many counts of this clone. The rearrangement joins TRBV1 to TRBJ2-1; TRBD1 is taken as the D call from the table, unchecked against the DNA. TRBV1 is labeled a pseudogene. This CDR3 has 17 amino acids. The CDR3 sequence: CTSSQANRDRGRNEQFF. CDR3 nucleotides: TGCACCAGCAGCCAGGCTAACCGGGACAGGGGCAGAAATGAGCAGTTCTTC.

V and J are TRBV28 and TRBJ1-3; D is uncertain. Between the trimmed V and J ends, which lost 8 bases and 4 bases, there was a span of 12 bases. The length of the CDR3 is 13 residues. Germline V gene sequence: CDR1 MDHEN, CDR2 SYDVKM. For the CDR3, the DNA is TGTGCCAGCGCGGGGTTGAGCGGAAACACCATATATTTT. Encoded protein: CASAGLSGNTIYF.

The genes are TRBV6-5 and TRBJ1-1; 8 nucleotides align to TRBD1. This CDR3 contains 14 residues. Germline CDR1 and CDR2: MNHEY and SVGAGI. Unmatched junction bases numbered 9, after V lost 7 bases and J lost 5 bases. This CDR3 is CASTGGGVLTEAFF. CDR3 DNA sequence: TGTGCCAGCACAGGGGGCGGGGTGCTGACTGAAGCTTTCTTT.

This clone has only one observation. This chain joins TRBV5-6 and TRBJ2-7; 9 bases align to TRBD1. The CDR3 has 15 residues. V gave up 3 bases and J gave up 4 bases; unmatched junction bases: 8. Per the germline V gene, CDR1 is SGHDT and CDR2 is YYEEEE. DNA for the CDR3: TGTGCCAGCAGCTCCCTCGGGACAGGGAATTACGAGCAGTACTTC. It is translated as CASSSLGTGNYEQYF.

This chain links TRBV2 with TRBJ1-4; D is ambiguous. The ends were cut back, 4 bases at V and 4 bases at J, with 10 bases in the middle. The CDR3 has 14 residues. Germline V gene sequence: CDR1 SNHLY, CDR2 FYNNEI. CDR3 coding DNA: TGTGCCAGCAGTGTTACGGGGATTAATGAAAAACTGTTTTTT. Amino acid sequence: CASSVTGINEKLFF.

The gene calls are TRBV6-5 and TRBJ2-5; D might be TRBD1 (5 bases). V gave up 5 bases and J gave up 0 bases, with 7 bases separating them. The CDR3 totals 13 residues. Germline loops: CDR1 MNHEY, CDR2 SVGAGI. CDR3 bases: TGTGCCAGCAGTCGACAGTACCAAGAGACCCAGTACTTC. Translated, it gives CASSRQYQETQYF.

The V gene is TRBV15, the J gene TRBJ1-4; no definite D call. V shed 0 bases and J shed 1 base, with 9 bases lying between them. The CDR3 is 16 residues long. From germline, CDR1 is LNHNV and CDR2 YYDKDF (reference sequence). CDR3 amino acids: CATSRDYPRTNEKLFF. The CDR3 DNA reads as TGTGCCACCAGCAGAGATTACCCGAGAACTAATGAAAAACTGTTTTTT.